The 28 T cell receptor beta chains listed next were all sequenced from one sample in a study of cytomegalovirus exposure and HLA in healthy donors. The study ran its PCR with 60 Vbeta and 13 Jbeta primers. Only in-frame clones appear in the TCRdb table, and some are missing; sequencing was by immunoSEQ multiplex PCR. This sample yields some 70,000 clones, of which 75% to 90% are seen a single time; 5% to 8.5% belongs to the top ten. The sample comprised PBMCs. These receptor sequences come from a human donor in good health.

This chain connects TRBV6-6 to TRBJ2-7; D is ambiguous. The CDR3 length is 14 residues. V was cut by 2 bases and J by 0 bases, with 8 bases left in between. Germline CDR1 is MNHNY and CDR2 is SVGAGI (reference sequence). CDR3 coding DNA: TGTGCCAGCAGTTACGCGCATAACTCCTACGAGCAGTACTTC. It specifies CASSYAHNSYEQYF.

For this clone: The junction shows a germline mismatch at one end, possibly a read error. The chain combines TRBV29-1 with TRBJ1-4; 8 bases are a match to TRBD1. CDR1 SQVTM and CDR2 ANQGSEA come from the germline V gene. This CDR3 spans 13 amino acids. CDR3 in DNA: TGCAGCGTGGAAGGACAGGGATCGAAAAAACTGTTTTTT. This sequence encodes CSVEGQGSKKLFF.

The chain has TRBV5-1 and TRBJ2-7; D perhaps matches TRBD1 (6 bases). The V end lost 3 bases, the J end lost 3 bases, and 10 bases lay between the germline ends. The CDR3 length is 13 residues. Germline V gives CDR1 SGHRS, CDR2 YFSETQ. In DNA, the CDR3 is TGCGCCAGCAGCTCAGGGGAGAGCTACGAGCAGTACTTC. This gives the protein CASSSGESYEQYF.

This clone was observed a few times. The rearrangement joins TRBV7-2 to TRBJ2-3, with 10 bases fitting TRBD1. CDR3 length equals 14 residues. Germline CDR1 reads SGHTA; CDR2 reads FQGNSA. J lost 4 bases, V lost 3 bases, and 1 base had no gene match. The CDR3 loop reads CASSLTGGSDTQYF. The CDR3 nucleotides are TGTGCCAGCAGCTTGACAGGGGGCTCAGATACGCAGTATTTT.

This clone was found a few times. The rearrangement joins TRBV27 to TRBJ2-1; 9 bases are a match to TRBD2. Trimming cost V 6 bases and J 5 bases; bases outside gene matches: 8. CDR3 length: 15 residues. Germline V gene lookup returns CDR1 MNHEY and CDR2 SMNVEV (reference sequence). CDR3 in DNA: TGTGCCAGCAGCCCCTCGCGGGGGGGGAACAATGAGCAGTTCTTC. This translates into CASSPSRGGNNEQFF.

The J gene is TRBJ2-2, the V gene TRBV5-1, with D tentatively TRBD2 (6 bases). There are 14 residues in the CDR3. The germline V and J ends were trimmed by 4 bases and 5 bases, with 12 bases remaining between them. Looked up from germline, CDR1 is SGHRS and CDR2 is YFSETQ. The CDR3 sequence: CASSAEGVTGELFF. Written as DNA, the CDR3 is TGCGCCAGCAGCGCGGAGGGTGTAACCGGGGAGCTGTTTTTT. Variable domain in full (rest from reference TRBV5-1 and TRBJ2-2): KAGVTQTPRYLIKTRGQQVTLSCSPISGHRSVSWYQQTPGQGLQFLFEYFSETQRNKGNFPGRFSGRQFSNSRSEMNVSTLELGDSALYLCASSAEGVTGELFFGEGSRLTVL.

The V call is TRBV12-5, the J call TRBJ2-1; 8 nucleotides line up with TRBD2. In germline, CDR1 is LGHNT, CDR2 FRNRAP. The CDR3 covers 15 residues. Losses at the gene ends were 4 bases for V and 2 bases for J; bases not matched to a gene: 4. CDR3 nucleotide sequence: TGTGCTAGTGGTTCCGGGGGGGTGACCTACAATGAGCAGTTCTTC. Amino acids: CASGSGGVTYNEQFF.

The CDR3 region is CASRLRTSGSYEQYF. The DNA of the CDR3 is TGTGCCAGCAGACTTAGGACTAGCGGCTCCTACGAGCAGTACTTC. The V gene is TRBV6-5, the J gene TRBJ2-7; 10 nucleotides match TRBD2. J lost 0 bases, V lost 6 bases, and 5 bases had no gene match. The CDR3 totals 15 residues. Germline V gene lookup returns CDR1 MNHEY and CDR2 SVGAGI.

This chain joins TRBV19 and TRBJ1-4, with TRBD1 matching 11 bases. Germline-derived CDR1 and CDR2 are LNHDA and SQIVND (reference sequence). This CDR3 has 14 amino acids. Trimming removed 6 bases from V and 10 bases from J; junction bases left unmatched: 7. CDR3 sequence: CASSRGQGAGKLFF. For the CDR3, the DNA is TGTGCCAGTAGCCGAGGACAGGGGGCAGGAAAACTGTTTTTT.

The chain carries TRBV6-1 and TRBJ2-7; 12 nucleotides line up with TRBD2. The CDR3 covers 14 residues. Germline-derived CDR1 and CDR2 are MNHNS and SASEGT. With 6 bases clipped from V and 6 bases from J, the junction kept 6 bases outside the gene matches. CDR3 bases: TGTGCCAGCAGGCCTTCTAGCGGGGGGGGCGAGCAGTACTTC. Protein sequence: CASRPSSGGGEQYF.

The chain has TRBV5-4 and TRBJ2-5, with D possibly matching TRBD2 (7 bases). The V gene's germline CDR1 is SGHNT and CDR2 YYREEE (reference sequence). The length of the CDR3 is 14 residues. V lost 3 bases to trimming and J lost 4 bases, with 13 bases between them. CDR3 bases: TGTGCCAGCAGCTACCTAGGGGGGGGAGAGACCCAGTACTTC. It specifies CASSYLGGGETQYF.

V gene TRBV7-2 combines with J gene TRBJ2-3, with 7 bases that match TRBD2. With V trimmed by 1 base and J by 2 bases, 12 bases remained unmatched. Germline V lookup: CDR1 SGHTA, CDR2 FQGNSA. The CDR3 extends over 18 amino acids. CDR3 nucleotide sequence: TGTGCCAGCAGCTTAGTCCCTAGCGGCCCAGTTAACACAGATACGCAGTATTTT. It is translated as CASSLVPSGPVNTDTQYF.

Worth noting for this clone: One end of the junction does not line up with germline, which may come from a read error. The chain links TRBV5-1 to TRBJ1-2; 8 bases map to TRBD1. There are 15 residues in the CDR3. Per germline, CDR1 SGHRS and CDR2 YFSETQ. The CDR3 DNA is TGCGCCAGCGGCTTGGTTACAGGGGGTTCAGTGGGCTACACCTTC. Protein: CASGLVTGGSVGYTF.

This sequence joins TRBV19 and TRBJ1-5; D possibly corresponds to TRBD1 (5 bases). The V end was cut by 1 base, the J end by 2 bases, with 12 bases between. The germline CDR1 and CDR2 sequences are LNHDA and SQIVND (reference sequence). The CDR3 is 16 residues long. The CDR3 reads CASSIAGMEGNQPQHF. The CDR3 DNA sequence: TGTGCCAGTAGTATAGCAGGGATGGAAGGCAATCAGCCCCAGCATTTT. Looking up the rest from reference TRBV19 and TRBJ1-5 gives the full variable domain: DGGITQSPKYLFRKEGQNVTLSCEQNLNHDAMYWYRQDPGQGLRLIYYSQIVNDFQKGDIAEGYSVSREKKESFPLTVTSAQKNPTAFYLCASSIAGMEGNQPQHFGDGTRLSIL.

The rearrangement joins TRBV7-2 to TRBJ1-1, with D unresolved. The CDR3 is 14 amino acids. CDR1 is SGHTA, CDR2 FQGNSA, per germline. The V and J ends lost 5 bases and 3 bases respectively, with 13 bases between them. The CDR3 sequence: CASSIHPGDTEAFF. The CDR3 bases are TGTGCCAGCAGCATCCATCCCGGGGACACTGAAGCTTTCTTT.

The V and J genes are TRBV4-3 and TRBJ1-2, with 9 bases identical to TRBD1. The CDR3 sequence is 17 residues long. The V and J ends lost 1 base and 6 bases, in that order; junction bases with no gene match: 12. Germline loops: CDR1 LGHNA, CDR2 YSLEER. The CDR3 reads CASSQALGYWTGDGYTF. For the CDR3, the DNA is TGCGCCAGCAGCCAAGCTCTTGGCTATTGGACAGGGGATGGCTACACCTTC.

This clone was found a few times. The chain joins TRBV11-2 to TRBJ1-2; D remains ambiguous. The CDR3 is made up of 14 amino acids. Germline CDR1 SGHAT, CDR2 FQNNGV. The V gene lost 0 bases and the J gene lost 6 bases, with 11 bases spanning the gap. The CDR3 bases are TGTGCCAGCAGCTTAGAGAGGTCGTCTCATGGCTACACCTTC. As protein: CASSLERSSHGYTF. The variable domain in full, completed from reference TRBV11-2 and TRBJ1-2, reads EAGVAQSPRYKIIEKRQSVAFWCNPISGHATLYWYQQILGQGPKLLIQFQNNGVVDDSQLPKDRFSAERLKGVDSTLKIQPAKLEDSAVYLCASSLERSSHGYTFGSGTRLTVV.

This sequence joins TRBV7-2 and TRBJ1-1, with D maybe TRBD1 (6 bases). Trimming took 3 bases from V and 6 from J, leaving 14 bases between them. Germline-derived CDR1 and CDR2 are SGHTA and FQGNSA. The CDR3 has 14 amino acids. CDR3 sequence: CASSFRGTKAEAFF. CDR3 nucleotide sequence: TGTGCCAGCAGCTTTAGGGGGACAAAGGCTGAAGCTTTCTTT.

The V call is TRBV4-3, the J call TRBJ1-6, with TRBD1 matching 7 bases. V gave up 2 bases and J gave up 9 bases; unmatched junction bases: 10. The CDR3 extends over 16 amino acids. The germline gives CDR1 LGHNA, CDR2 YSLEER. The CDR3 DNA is TGCGCCAGCAGCCAAACGGGCGACAGGGCGGGTTCACCCCTCCACTTT. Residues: CASSQTGDRAGSPLHF.

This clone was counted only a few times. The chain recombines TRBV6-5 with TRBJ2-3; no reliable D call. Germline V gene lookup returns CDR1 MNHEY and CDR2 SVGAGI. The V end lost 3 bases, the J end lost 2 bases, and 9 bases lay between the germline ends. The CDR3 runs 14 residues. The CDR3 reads CASSYLGFTDTQYF. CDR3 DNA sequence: TGTGCCAGCAGTTATCTCGGGTTCACAGATACGCAGTATTTT.

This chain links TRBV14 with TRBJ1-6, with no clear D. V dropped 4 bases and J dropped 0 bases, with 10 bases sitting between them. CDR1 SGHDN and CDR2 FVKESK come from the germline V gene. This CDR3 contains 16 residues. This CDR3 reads CASSRRESSYNSPLHF. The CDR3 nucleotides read TGTGCCAGCAGCCGACGGGAGAGCTCCTATAATTCACCCCTCCACTTT.

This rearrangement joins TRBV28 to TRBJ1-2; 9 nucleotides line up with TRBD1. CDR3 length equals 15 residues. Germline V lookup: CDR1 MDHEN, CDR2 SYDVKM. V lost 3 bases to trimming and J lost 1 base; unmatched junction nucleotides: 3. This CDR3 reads CASSLGDRVNYGYTF. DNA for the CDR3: TGTGCCAGCAGTTTGGGGGACAGGGTTAACTATGGCTACACCTTC.

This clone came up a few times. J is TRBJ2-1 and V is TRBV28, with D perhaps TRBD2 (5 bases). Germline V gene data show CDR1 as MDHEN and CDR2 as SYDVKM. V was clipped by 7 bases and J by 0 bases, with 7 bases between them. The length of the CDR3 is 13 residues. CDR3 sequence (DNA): TGTGCCAGCACTGACTACTCCTACAATGAGCAGTTCTTC. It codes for CASTDYSYNEQFF.

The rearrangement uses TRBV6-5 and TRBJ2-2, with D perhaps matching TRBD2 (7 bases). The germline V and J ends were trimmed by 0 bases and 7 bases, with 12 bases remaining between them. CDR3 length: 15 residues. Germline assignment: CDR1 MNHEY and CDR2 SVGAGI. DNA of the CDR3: TGTGCCAGCAGTTACTCGGGGGGGGCTAGCGGGGAGCTGTTTTTT. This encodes CASSYSGGASGELFF.

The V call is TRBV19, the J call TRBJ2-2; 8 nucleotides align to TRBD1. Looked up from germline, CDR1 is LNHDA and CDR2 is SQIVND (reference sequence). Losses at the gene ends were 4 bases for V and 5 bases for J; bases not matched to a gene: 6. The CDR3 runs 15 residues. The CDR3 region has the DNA TGTGCCAGTAGTAGCGGACAGGGTAGTACCGGGGAGCTGTTTTTT. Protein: CASSSGQGSTGELFF.

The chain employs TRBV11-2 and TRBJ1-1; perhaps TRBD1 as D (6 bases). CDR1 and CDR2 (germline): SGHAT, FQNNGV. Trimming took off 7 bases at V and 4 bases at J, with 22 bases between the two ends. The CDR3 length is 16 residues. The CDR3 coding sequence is TGTGCCAGCAACTCCCTACAGGGAGGGTACGGCACTGAAGCTTTCTTT. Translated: CASNSLQGGYGTEAFF.

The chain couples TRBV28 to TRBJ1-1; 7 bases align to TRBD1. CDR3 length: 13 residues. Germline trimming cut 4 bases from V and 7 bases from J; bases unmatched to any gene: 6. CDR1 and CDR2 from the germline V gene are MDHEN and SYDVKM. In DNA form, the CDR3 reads TGTGCCAGCAGTTCCACAGGGGTGAATGAAGCTTTCTTT. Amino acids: CASSSTGVNEAFF.

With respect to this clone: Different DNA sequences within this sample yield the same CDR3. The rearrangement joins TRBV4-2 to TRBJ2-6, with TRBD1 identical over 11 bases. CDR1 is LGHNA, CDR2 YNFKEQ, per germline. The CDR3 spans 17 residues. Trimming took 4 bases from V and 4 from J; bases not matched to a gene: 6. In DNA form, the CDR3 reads TGTGCCAGCAGCCCGGACAGGGGGCGTACCGGGGCCAACGTCCTGACTTTC. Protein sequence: CASSPDRGRTGANVLTF.